In its sample, the clone carrying this T cell receptor (beta chain) was seen a few times. As yet, its antigen is unknown. The sample originates from a study of CD8+CD57+ T cells in acquired aplastic anemia. Turning to the study itself: Sorted CD4+ and CD8+ cells yielded DNA averaging around 3.2 ug. Study-level results: Patients were compared with controls for CD8+ Simpson's diversity, and no significant difference emerged.

Patients picked for sequencing had shown CD8+CD57+ cell expansion detected by flow cytometry. By the time of blood sampling, patients had still received no therapy. Researchers used genomic DNA as the template to profile TCR beta VDJ and CDR3. TCRdb itself ran the reads through MiXCR, one entry per CDR3 protein. The sample holds under 350,000 distinct CDR3 sequences; 56% are singletons and the top ten take 1% to 1.5%. Per the germline V gene, CDR1 is MNHEY and CDR2 is SMNVEV (reference sequence). This CDR3 has 17 residues. Losses at the gene ends were 1 base for V and 4 bases for J; bases not matched to a gene: 11.

The chain combines TRBV27 with TRBJ1-2; 8 bases map to TRBD1. The clonotype originates from a human donor with aplastic anemia. Specimen: sorted CD4+, CD8+, or CD8+CD57+ T cells (not recorded which) from PBMCs. CDR3 nucleotide sequence: TGTGCCAGCAGTTTATACCCAAGGACAGGGAGGATCTATGGCTACACCTTC. This gives the protein CASSLYPRTGRIYGYTF.